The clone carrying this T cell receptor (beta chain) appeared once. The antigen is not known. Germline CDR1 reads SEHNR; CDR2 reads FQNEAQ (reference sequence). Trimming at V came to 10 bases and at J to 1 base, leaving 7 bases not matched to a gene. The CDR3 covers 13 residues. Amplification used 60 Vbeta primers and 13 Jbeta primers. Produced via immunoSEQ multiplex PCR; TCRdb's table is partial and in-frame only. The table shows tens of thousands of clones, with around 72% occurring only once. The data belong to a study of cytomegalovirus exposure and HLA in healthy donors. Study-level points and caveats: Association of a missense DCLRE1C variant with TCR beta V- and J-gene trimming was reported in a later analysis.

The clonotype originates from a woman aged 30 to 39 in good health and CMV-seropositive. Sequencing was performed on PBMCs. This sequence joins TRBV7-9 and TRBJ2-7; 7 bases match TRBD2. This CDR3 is CATESGISYEQYF. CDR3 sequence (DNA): TGTGCCACGGAGAGCGGGATATCCTACGAGCAGTACTTC.